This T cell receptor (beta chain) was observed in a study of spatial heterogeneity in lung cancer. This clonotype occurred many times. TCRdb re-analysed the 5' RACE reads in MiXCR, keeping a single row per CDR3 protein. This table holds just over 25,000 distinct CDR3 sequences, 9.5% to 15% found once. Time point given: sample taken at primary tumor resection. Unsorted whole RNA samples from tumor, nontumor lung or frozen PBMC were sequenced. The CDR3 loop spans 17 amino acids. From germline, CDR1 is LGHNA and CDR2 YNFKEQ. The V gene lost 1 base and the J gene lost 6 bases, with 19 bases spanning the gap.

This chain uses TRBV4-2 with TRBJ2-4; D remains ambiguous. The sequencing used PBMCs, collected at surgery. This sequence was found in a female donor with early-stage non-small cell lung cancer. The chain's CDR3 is CASSQGSDGQALNIQYF. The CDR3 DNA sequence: TGTGCCAGCAGCCAAGGAAGCGACGGGCAGGCTTTAAACATTCAGTACTTC.